A single sample gave rise to the 24 T cell receptor beta chains below, sequenced in a study of breast tumors, draining lymph nodes, adjacent tissues. Samples came from axillary lymph nodes draining the breast cancer. TCRdb reanalysed the multiplex PCR reads using MiXCR and keeps one entry per CDR3 protein. The data show about 180,000 distinct CDR3 sequences, 25% to 40% seen once. Sequencing was carried out using axillary lymph node tissue. The receptor set was obtained from a female donor with breast cancer. Some clones in this sample may be carry-over from other donors' samples.

For the CDR3, the DNA is TGTGCCAGCAGCGCCCGGGACGGGTACTACGAGCAGTACTTC. Encoded protein: CASSARDGYYEQYF. The J gene is TRBJ2-7, the V gene TRBV7-2; D could derive from TRBD1 or TRBD2 (5 bases each). Germline V CDR1 and CDR2: SGHTA, FQGNSA. The CDR3 totals 14 residues. V lost 5 bases, J lost 3 bases, and 14 bases lay in between.

This rearrangement joins TRBV5-6 to TRBJ2-7; D is unclear. Deletions cut 1 base from V and 9 bases from J, with 23 bases between. The CDR3 has 16 residues. From germline, CDR1 is SGHDT and CDR2 YYEEEE. CDR3 nucleotides: TGTGCCAGCAGCTTGCTGAGGCCGGCCGTACCTACACGGCAGTACTTC. Amino acids: CASSLLRPAVPTRQYF.

The chain's CDR3 is CASSSGGASDTQYF. The CDR3 DNA reads TGTGCCAGCAGTTCAGGGGGCGCTTCCGATACGCAGTATTTT. The chain combines TRBV12-3 or TRBV12-4 with TRBJ2-3; TRBD1 matches at 8 bases. J was trimmed by 6 bases and V by 4 bases; bases with no gene match: 6. The CDR3 covers 14 residues.

This clonotype was seen only a few times. Being one base from a much bigger clone, this may be a read error. The chain joins TRBV5-6 to TRBJ2-7; unclear D gene. From germline, CDR1 is SGHDT and CDR2 YYEEEE. CDR3 length: 16 amino acids. V lost 3 bases and J lost 2, with 18 bases in between. For the CDR3, the DNA is TGTGCCAGCAGCTCCCGACACCCTTCCTTACCCTACGAGCAGTACTTC. Its protein product is CASSSRHPSLPYEQYF.

Many counts were recorded for this clonotype. The chain employs TRBV4-3 and TRBJ2-2; the match to TRBD2 covers 8 bases. CDR3 length equals 16 residues. Germline loops: CDR1 LGHNA, CDR2 YSLEER. Germline trimming cut 0 bases from V and 4 bases from J; bases unmatched to any gene: 4. The CDR3 sequence is CASSQDRGGSTGELFF. The CDR3 bases are TGCGCCAGCAGCCAAGACCGGGGGGGAAGCACCGGGGAGCTGTTTTTT.

Of note for this clonotype: A clone one base away is much larger, so this may be a read error. The chain uses TRBV6-1 and TRBJ1-4; D is perhaps TRBD1 (5 bases). The CDR3 covers 18 residues. The germline gives CDR1 MNHNS, CDR2 SASEGT. V dropped 5 bases and J dropped 8 bases, with 27 bases sitting between them. This CDR3 reads CASSQGLGRGGVREKLFF. In DNA, the CDR3 is TGTGCCAGCAGTCAGGGCCTGGGACGCGGAGGGGTCAGGGAAAAACTGTTTTTT.

The chain's CDR3 is CAWTPGRQRGYEQYF. The CDR3 DNA is TGTGCCTGGACCCCCGGGAGGCAGCGGGGGTACGAGCAGTACTTC. J is TRBJ2-7 and V is TRBV30, with 8 bases aligning to TRBD2. This CDR3 contains 15 residues. The V gene's germline CDR1 is GTSNPN and CDR2 SVGIG (reference sequence). The junction had 12 bases not matched to a gene; V was cut back by 4 bases and J by 4 bases.

The CDR3 DNA is TGTGCCAGCAGCTTGAATGAGGCTAGCAAAGCCTCCTACAATGAGCAGTTCTTC. Translation gives CASSLNEASKASYNEQFF. The rearrangement uses TRBV5-4 and TRBJ2-1, with D perhaps TRBD2 (5 bases). This CDR3 contains 18 residues. V lost 1 base and J lost 0, with 17 bases in between. CDR1 is SGHNT, CDR2 YYREEE, per germline (reference sequence).

A remark on this clonotype: This may arise from a read error, as a much more abundant clone is one base away. This chain links TRBV7-9 with TRBJ1-5; D is ambiguous. The germline gives CDR1 SEHNR, CDR2 FQNEAQ (reference sequence). CDR3 length equals 13 residues. The CDR3 DNA is TGTGCCAGCTCCGGATATAGCAATCAGCCCCGGCATTTT. It specifies CASSGYSNQPRHF. Together with reference TRBV7-9 and TRBJ1-5, the CDR3 gives the full variable domain: DTGVSQNPRHKITKRGQNVTFRCDPISEHNRLYWYRQTLGQGPEFLTYFQNEAQLEKSRLLSDRFSAERPKGSFSTLEIQRTEQGDSAMYLCASSGYSNQPRHFGDGTRLSIL.

This clonotype was detected many times. The V and J genes are TRBV6-5 and TRBJ2-1; TRBD1 agrees at 7 bases. The V gene end was trimmed by 6 bases and the J gene end by 2 bases; junction bases not matched to a gene: 7. CDR3 length equals 15 residues. The germline CDR1 and CDR2 sequences are MNHEY and SVGAGI. The DNA for the CDR3 is TGTGCCAGCAGGGGCGCCGGGACAGCCTACAATGAGCAGTTCTTC. It translates to CASRGAGTAYNEQFF.

The chain uses TRBV30 and TRBJ1-1; unclear D gene. This CDR3 comprises 12 residues. Germline assignment: CDR1 GTSNPN and CDR2 SVGIG (reference sequence). V was cut by 4 bases and J by 0 bases, with 6 bases left in between. The CDR3 loop reads CAWIKMNTEAFF. The CDR3 DNA reads TGTGCCTGGATCAAAATGAACACTGAAGCTTTCTTT.

This clonotype was counted many times. The gene calls are TRBV3-1 and TRBJ2-7, with D possibly called TRBD1 or TRBD2 (5 bases each). Trimming removed 4 bases at V and 6 bases at J, with 13 bases between. Germline V lookup: CDR1 LGHDT, CDR2 YNNKEL (reference sequence). The CDR3 is made up of 13 amino acids. The CDR3 protein is CASSPTPGTEQYF. The CDR3, as DNA: TGTGCCAGCAGCCCCACTCCAGGGACCGAGCAGTACTTC.

In its sample, this clonotype was seen once. The rearrangement joins TRBV24-1 to TRBJ2-7, with a weak D call TRBD1 (5 bases). Looked up from germline, CDR1 is KGHDR and CDR2 is SFDVKD. CDR3 length: 14 amino acids. With 9 bases removed from V and 4 bases from J, the gap between germline ends came to 18 bases. CDR3: CATGQLLQGYEQYF. CDR3 sequence (DNA): TGTGCCACCGGCCAGCTGCTCCAGGGTTACGAGCAGTACTTC.

A remark on this clonotype: At one end, the junction sequence differs from germline, possibly due to a read error. J is TRBJ2-5 and V is TRBV20-1, with 7 positions matching TRBD2. Germline V gives CDR1 DFQATT, CDR2 SNEGSKA (reference sequence). This CDR3 comprises 11 residues. The CDR3 loop is CSASLGGAQSF. The CDR3 region has the DNA TGCAGTGCTAGTTTGGGAGGGGCCCAGTCCTTC.

For this clonotype: At one end the junction does not follow the germline gene, possibly because of a read error. The chain employs TRBV6-5 and TRBJ2-2, with D possibly matching TRBD2 (5 bases). The CDR3 loop spans 16 amino acids. CDR1 MNHEY and CDR2 SVGAGI come from the germline V gene. As DNA, the CDR3 is TGTGCCAGCAACCCCCAGGCCGGATCGAACGCCGGGGAGCTGTTCTTT. Protein product: CASNPQAGSNAGELFF.

A remark on this clonotype: A much bigger clone sits one base away, suggesting this may be a read error. The chain uses TRBV6-5 and TRBJ2-3, with TRBD2 matching 7 bases. This CDR3 is built from 12 residues. V lost 6 bases to trimming and J lost 3 bases; unmatched junction nucleotides: 0. Germline V gene sequence: CDR1 MNHEY, CDR2 SVGAGI. In nucleotides, the CDR3 is TGTGCCAGCAGGGGGGGGACAGATACGCAGTATTTT. Protein product: CASRGGTDTQYF.

This clonotype was observed many times. The rearrangement uses TRBV13 and TRBJ1-3, with D possibly TRBD1 on 5 matching bases. The CDR3 sequence is 15 residues long. The V and J ends lost 0 bases and 3 bases respectively, with 9 bases between them. Germline assignment: CDR1 PRHDT and CDR2 FYEKMQ (reference sequence). The CDR3 here is CASSLGQGGGNTIYF. Written as DNA, the CDR3 is TGTGCCAGCAGCTTAGGGCAGGGAGGTGGAAACACCATATATTTT.

This clonotype was counted many times. The V and J genes are TRBV4-2 and TRBJ1-2; D perhaps matches TRBD1 (5 bases). The V end was cut by 0 bases, the J end by 8 bases, with 13 bases between. This CDR3 region has 14 residues. Germline V lookup: CDR1 LGHNA, CDR2 YNFKEQ. DNA of the CDR3: TGTGCCAGCAGCCAAGAATGGGGGGACGGGGGCTACACCTTC. It translates to CASSQEWGDGGYTF.

For this clonotype: A read error may be the cause here, since a much bigger clone is one base away. The CDR3 spells CASSLGLAGGPEQFF. Here the CDR3 DNA reads TGTGCCAGCAGCTTAGGGCTAGCGGGAGGTCCTGAGCAGTTCTTC. The V call is TRBV7-2, the J call TRBJ2-1; TRBD2 matches at 11 bases. There are 15 residues in the CDR3. The V segment lost 1 base and the J segment 9 bases; nucleotides outside the gene matches: 5. Germline V gene data show CDR1 as SGHTA and CDR2 as FQGNSA.

On this clonotype: A much more abundant neighbour one base away suggests this may be a read error. CDR3 sequence: CASSPGGSGNEQFF. The DNA for the CDR3 is TGTGCCAGCAGCCCCGGGGGATCGGGCAATGAGCAGTTCTTC. The V gene is TRBV5-6, the J gene TRBJ2-1, with a weak D call TRBD2 (6 bases). The V end was cut by 4 bases, the J end by 6 bases, with 14 bases between. From germline, CDR1 is SGHDT and CDR2 YYEEEE. The CDR3 length is 14 residues.

This clonotype was observed a single time. A much bigger clone sits one base away, suggesting this may be a read error. The chain recombines TRBV6-2 or TRBV6-3 with TRBJ2-3, with D maybe TRBD2 (5 bases). CDR3 length: 13 residues. V lost 10 bases to trimming and J lost 1 base, with 12 bases between them. CDR1 MNHEY and CDR2 SVGEGT come from the germline V gene. The CDR3 coding sequence is TGTGCCACCAGGCGGGCAGGCACAGATACGCAGTATTTT. Its translation: CATRRAGTDTQYF.

This clonotype was found a few times. One end of the junction does not line up with germline, which may come from a read error. The rearrangement uses TRBV3-1 and TRBJ1-3; a weak D match, TRBD1 (6 bases). CDR3 size: 17 residues. In germline, CDR1 is LGHDT, CDR2 YNNKEL (reference sequence). The CDR3 loop reads CASSQDEGPGAGDTIYF. The CDR3 nucleotides are TGTGCCAGCAGCCAAGATGAAGGTCCGGGGGCTGGAGACACCATATATTTT.

This clonotype has at least ten counts. The conserved final phenylalanine or tryptophan is absent from the CDR3, which likely points to a read error. V gene TRBV27 combines with J gene TRBJ2-7, with D possibly being TRBD1 or TRBD2 (6 bases each). The CDR3 spans 14 residues. V was pared by 6 bases and J by 8 bases, with 20 bases between. Per the germline V gene, CDR1 is MNHEY and CDR2 is SMNVEV (reference sequence). CDR3 amino acids: CASSGGESGLKQYL. As DNA, the CDR3 is TGTGCCAGCAGCGGGGGCGAGAGCGGCCTGAAGCAGTACCTC.

The chain recombines TRBV5-1 with TRBJ1-1, with D perhaps matching TRBD1 (5 bases). CDR1 and CDR2 from the germline V gene are SGHRS and YFSETQ. V was pared by 0 bases and J by 1 base, with 10 bases between. CDR3 length: 15 amino acids. The CDR3: CASSLEGTTNTEAFF. The DNA for the CDR3 is TGCGCCAGCAGCTTGGAGGGGACCACGAACACTGAAGCTTTCTTT.